One and the same sample provided the 10 T cell receptor beta chains below, sequenced in a study of T cells in Graves' hyperthyroidism and ophthalmopathy. RNA transcripts served as the template for amplifying TCR beta CDR3 regions. During a first-round RT-PCR of the TCR CDR3, the HTBI primer set was used. TCRdb passed the multiplex PCR reads through MiXCR, listing each CDR3 protein once. Here the sample spans about 720,000 distinct CDR3 sequences, over 15% being singletons. The sequenced material came from blood. The origin of the receptors is a man aged 18 to 29 with Graves' hyperthyroidism.

This sequence joins TRBV20-1 and TRBJ2-7; no firm D call. CDR3 length: 13 amino acids. V was clipped by 6 bases and J by 1 base, with 13 bases between them. Germline CDR1 DFQATT, CDR2 SNEGSKA (reference sequence). CDR3 sequence: CSATRISSYEQYF. The CDR3 nucleotides are TGCAGTGCCACCCGGATATCTTCCTACGAGCAGTACTTC.

The chain recombines TRBV5-1 with TRBJ2-5; TRBD1 might be the D (5 bases). Trimming removed 2 bases at V and 3 bases at J, with 5 bases between. The CDR3 is made up of 12 amino acids. Germline-derived CDR1 and CDR2 are SGHRS and YFSETQ. CDR3 bases: TGCGCCAGCAGCTTACAGGAAGAGACCCAGTACTTC. It is translated as CASSLQEETQYF.

The J gene is TRBJ2-7, the V gene TRBV28; TRBD1 agrees at 8 bases. The CDR3 totals 19 residues. With 4 bases clipped from V and 0 bases from J, the junction kept 17 bases outside the gene matches. Germline CDR1 and CDR2: MDHEN and SYDVKM. CDR3 nucleotide sequence: TGTGCCAGCAGTTCCCCAGACGGGACAGGCTTTACCGGCTCCTACGAGCAGTACTTC. Translated: CASSSPDGTGFTGSYEQYF.

This clonotype turned up a few times. The chain has TRBV29-1 and TRBJ2-7; 11 positions match TRBD2. Germline V gene sequence: CDR1 SQVTM, CDR2 ANQGSEA. Trimming cost V 4 bases and J 6 bases; bases outside gene matches: 14. CDR3 size: 16 residues. The CDR3 nucleotides are TGCAGCGTTGTCAAGACTAGCGGGGAGGTGCCGTTCGAGCAGTACTTC. Protein product: CSVVKTSGEVPFEQYF.

At least ten counts were recorded for this clonotype. The rearrangement uses TRBV27 and TRBJ2-3; a weak D match, TRBD1 (5 bases). Trimming left V 3 bases short and J 2 bases short, with 12 bases between. The germline gives CDR1 MNHEY, CDR2 SMNVEV (reference sequence). The CDR3 runs to 15 residues. The CDR3: CASSLGVGPTDTQYF. DNA of the CDR3: TGTGCCAGCAGTTTGGGCGTGGGGCCCACAGATACGCAGTATTTT.

This clonotype was found many times. The rearrangement uses TRBV28 and TRBJ2-5, with a tentative D call TRBD2 (6 bases). With 8 bases removed from V and 12 bases from J, the gap between germline ends came to 19 bases. Germline CDR1 is MDHEN and CDR2 is SYDVKM. The CDR3 loop spans 12 amino acids. The CDR3 protein is CASDNHRDFKYF. The CDR3 DNA is TGTGCCAGCGACAACCACCGGGACTTTAAGTACTTC.

There are a few counts of this clonotype. The chain links TRBV6-2 or TRBV6-3 to TRBJ1-1; D is undetermined. This CDR3 has 12 residues. The ends were cut back, 0 bases at V and 3 bases at J, with 2 bases in the middle. Germline V gives CDR1 MNHEY, CDR2 SVGEGT. The CDR3 region is CASSYSHTEAFF. The CDR3 nucleotides read TGTGCCAGCAGTTACTCGCACACTGAAGCTTTCTTT.

The CDR3 sequence is CASSFSLGLAGGYEQYF. As DNA, the CDR3 is TGTGCCAGCAGCTTTTCTCTTGGACTAGCGGGAGGGTACGAGCAGTACTTC. The rearrangement uses TRBV5-5 and TRBJ2-7; 15 bases map to TRBD2. V shed 2 bases and J 4 bases; nucleotides not matched to a gene: 7. The CDR3 length is 17 residues. From germline, CDR1 is SGHKS and CDR2 YYEKEE (reference sequence). The variable domain in full, completed from reference TRBV5-5 and TRBJ2-7, reads DAGVTQSPTHLIKTRGQQVTLRCSPISGHKSVSWYQQVLGQGPQFIFQYYEKEERGRGNFPDRFSARQFPNYSSELNVNALLLGDSALYLCASSFSLGLAGGYEQYFGPGTRLTVT.

Only a few counts were recorded for this clonotype. The J gene is TRBJ2-2, the V gene TRBV6-2 or TRBV6-3, with 8 bases lining up with TRBD2. CDR3 length equals 13 residues. Germline assignment: CDR1 MNHEY and CDR2 SVGEGT. Here the CDR3 reads CACGRPNTGELFF. The CDR3 nucleotides read TGTGCATGCGGGAGGCCGAACACCGGGGAGCTGTTTTTT.

This clonotype was found many times. The chain has TRBV7-3 and TRBJ2-2; D not resolved. The CDR3 covers 12 residues. Trimming cost V 2 bases and J 7 bases, with 5 bases left between them. From germline, CDR1 is SGHTA and CDR2 FQGTGA. The CDR3 spells CASSLGVGELFF. The CDR3 nucleotides are TGTGCCAGCAGCTTAGGGGTCGGGGAGCTGTTTTTT.